A single sample is the source of the 5 T cell receptor beta chains below, sequenced in a study of blood T cell repertoires in COVID-19. Sequenced by immunoSEQ multiplex PCR; TCRdb stores in-frame clones only, minus some. Among roughly 67,000 clones listed, roughly 84% were seen once. The sequencing input was peripheral blood. These receptors were obtained from a middle-aged man with acute or convalescent COVID-19.

This sequence joins TRBV12-5 and TRBJ2-1; D is ambiguous. The CDR3 extends over 15 amino acids. CDR1 LGHNT and CDR2 FRNRAP come from the germline V gene. Trimming took 5 bases from V and 6 from J, leaving 17 bases between them. CDR3 loop: CASGPLQTRSNEQFF. The CDR3 DNA reads TGTGCTAGTGGTCCATTACAGACCCGCTCCAATGAGCAGTTCTTC.

This chain joins TRBV6-1 and TRBJ1-6; D remains ambiguous. Germline assignment: CDR1 MNHNS and CDR2 SASEGT. The CDR3 has 14 amino acids. Trimming removed 2 bases at V and 9 bases at J, with 11 bases between. The CDR3 reads CASSEIETGSPLHF. CDR3 DNA: TGTGCCAGCAGTGAAATAGAGACGGGTTCACCCCTCCACTTT.

This chain connects TRBV28 to TRBJ2-3; perhaps TRBD2 as D (6 bases). From germline, CDR1 is MDHEN and CDR2 SYDVKM. The CDR3 sequence is 13 residues long. Trimming took 6 bases from V and 4 from J, leaving 11 bases between them. CDR3 in DNA: TGTGCCAGCAGCCGAACGGGGGCAGATACGCAGTATTTT. Its translation: CASSRTGADTQYF.

The chain recombines TRBV6-5 with TRBJ1-4; D perhaps matches TRBD1 (6 bases). V was cut by 2 bases and J by 8 bases, with 18 bases left in between. Per the germline V gene, CDR1 is MNHEY and CDR2 is SVGAGI. The CDR3 is 16 residues long. The CDR3 region is CASSYDFPRGGEKLFF. CDR3 nucleotides: TGTGCCAGCAGTTACGACTTTCCCAGGGGAGGGGAAAAACTGTTTTTT.

J is TRBJ1-1 and V is TRBV6-6; possible D gene TRBD1, 6 bases. V lost 2 bases to trimming and J lost 4 bases, with 8 bases between them. The CDR3 consists of 13 residues. Germline CDR1 is MNHNY and CDR2 is SVGAGI (reference sequence). The CDR3 reads CASSYEGVTEAFF. DNA for the CDR3: TGTGCCAGCAGTTACGAGGGGGTCACTGAAGCTTTCTTT.